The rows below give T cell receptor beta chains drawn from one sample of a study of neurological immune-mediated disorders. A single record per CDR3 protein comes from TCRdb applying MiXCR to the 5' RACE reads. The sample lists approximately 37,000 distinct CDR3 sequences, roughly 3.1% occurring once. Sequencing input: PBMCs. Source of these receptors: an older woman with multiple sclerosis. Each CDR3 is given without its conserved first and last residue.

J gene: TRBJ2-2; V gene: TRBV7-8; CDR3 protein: ASSQNRGNTGELF
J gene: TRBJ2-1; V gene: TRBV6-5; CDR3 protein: ASSYLAGGPGEQF
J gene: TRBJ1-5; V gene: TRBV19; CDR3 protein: ASSIDRTGIQPQH
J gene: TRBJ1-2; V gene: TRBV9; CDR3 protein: ASSVDTGGVRTYGYT
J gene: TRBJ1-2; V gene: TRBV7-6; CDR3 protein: ASSSPGSNYGYT
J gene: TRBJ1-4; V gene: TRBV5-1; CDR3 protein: ASRQTGKSNEKLF
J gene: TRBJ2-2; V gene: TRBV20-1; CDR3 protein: SAVGTANTGELF
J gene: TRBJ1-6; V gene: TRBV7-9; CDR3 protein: ASSVYSDNSPLH
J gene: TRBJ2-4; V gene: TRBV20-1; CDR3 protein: SARREGWQNIQY
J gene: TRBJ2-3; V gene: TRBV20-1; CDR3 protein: SARQRGSTDTQY
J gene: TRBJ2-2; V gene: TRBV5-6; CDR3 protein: ASSPDRLNTGELF
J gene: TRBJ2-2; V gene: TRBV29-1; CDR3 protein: SVLQGTNTGELF
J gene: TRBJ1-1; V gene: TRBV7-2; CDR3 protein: ASSLNTPNTEAF
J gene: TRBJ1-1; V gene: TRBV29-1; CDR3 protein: SAQGAPNTEAF
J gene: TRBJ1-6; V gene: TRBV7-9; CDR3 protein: ASSQYTGGDSPLH